This T cell receptor (beta chain) emerged from a study of blood T cell repertoires in COVID-19. As to this clone: Other DNA sequences in this specimen translate into the identical CDR3.

Some clones are missing from TCRdb's copy, which holds only in-frame ones; the method was immunoSEQ multiplex PCR. The data hold hundreds of thousands of clones, with 88% observed a single time. V was pared by 5 bases and J by 3 bases, with 2 bases of the junction left unmatched. CDR1 is SGHAT, CDR2 FQNNGV, per germline. The length of the CDR3 is 14 residues. Sequenced: PBMCs or T cells enriched from blood (not recorded which). The chain is built from TRBV11-2 and TRBJ2-7; TRBD2 agrees at 12 bases. The sequence was collected from a woman aged 55-70 years in a cohort exposed to, infected with or recovered from COVID-19 (not recorded which). The CDR3 spells CASSLGLAGYEQYF. The DNA for the CDR3 is TGTGCCAGCAGCCTGGGACTAGCGGGCTACGAGCAGTACTTC.